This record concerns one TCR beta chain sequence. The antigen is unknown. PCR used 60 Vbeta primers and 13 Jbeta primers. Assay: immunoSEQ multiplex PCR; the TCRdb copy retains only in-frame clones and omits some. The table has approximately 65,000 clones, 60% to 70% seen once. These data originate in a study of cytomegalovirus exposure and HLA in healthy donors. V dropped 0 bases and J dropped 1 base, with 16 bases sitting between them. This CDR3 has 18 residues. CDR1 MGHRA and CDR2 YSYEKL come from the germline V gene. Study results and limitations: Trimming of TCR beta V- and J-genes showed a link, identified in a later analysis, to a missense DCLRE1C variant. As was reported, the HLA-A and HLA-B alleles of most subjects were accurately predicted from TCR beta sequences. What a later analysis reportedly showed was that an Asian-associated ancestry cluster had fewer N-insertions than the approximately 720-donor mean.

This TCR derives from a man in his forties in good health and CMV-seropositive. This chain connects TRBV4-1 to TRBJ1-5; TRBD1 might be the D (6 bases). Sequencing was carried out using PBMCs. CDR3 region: CASSQDSGGLGSNQPQHF. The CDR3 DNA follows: TGCGCCAGCAGCCAAGATTCGGGGGGCTTAGGAAGCAATCAGCCCCAGCATTTT.